These 19 T cell receptor beta chains originate from one sample sequenced in a study of T cells in Graves' hyperthyroidism and ophthalmopathy. Amplified TCR beta CDR3 regions derived from RNA transcripts. First-round RT-PCR of the TCR CDR3 relied on the HTBI primer set. TCRdb re-called the multiplex PCR reads through MiXCR, storing one row per CDR3 protein. The repertoire includes approximately 610,000 distinct CDR3 sequences, 16% of them detected once, and 18% sits in the top ten. Sequenced sample: blood. The receptors stem from a woman aged 18-30 years with Graves' hyperthyroidism.

This clonotype was seen at least ten times. The V and J genes are TRBV20-1 and TRBJ1-1, with D perhaps matching TRBD1 (5 bases). This CDR3 contains 13 residues. From germline, CDR1 is DFQATT and CDR2 SNEGSKA (reference sequence). Trimming cost V 3 bases and J 2 bases, with 10 bases left between them. Here the CDR3 DNA reads TGCAGTGCTAGCAGGCAGGGCAACACTGAAGCTTTCTTT. It translates to CSASRQGNTEAFF.

V and J are TRBV28 and TRBJ1-5; TRBD1 is a possible D gene (5 bases). This CDR3 has 15 amino acids. V was clipped by 8 bases and J by 2 bases, with 16 bases between them. From germline, CDR1 is MDHEN and CDR2 SYDVKM. CDR3: CASSIGGGGNQPQHF. CDR3 DNA sequence: TGTGCCAGCTCTATCGGGGGGGGGGGCAATCAGCCCCAGCATTTT.

The chain joins TRBV18 to TRBJ2-5; the match to TRBD2 covers 12 bases. Trimming cost V 5 bases and J 5 bases; bases outside gene matches: 9. CDR1 is KGHSH and CDR2 is LQKENI in the germline V gene. The CDR3 consists of 16 residues. CDR3 nucleotides: TGTGCCAGCTCATCACGGACTAGCGGGATGGGGGAGACCCAGTACTTC. It specifies CASSSRTSGMGETQYF.

V gene TRBV24-1 combines with J gene TRBJ1-4; no clear D gene. CDR3 size: 14 residues. Trimming cost V 1 base and J 8 bases, with 10 bases left between them. Germline CDR1 KGHDR, CDR2 SFDVKD. The CDR3, as DNA: TGTGCCACCAGTGATTTCCGTCGTCCCGAAAAACTGTTTTTT. It translates to CATSDFRRPEKLFF.

Points on this clonotype: Without the conserved terminal phenylalanine or tryptophan, this CDR3 likely stems from a read error. The chain couples TRBV12-3 or TRBV12-4 to TRBJ2-1; 12 bases are a match to TRBD2. J gave up 6 bases and V 3 bases, and 0 bases lay outside the gene matches. The CDR3 has 14 amino acids. CDR3 loop: CASSLGLAGNEQFS. Here the CDR3 DNA reads TGTGCCAGCAGTTTGGGACTAGCGGGCAATGAGCAGTTCTCC.

In this sample, this clonotype turned up many times. The V gene is TRBV5-8, the J gene TRBJ2-3; D uncertain. The CDR3 runs to 14 residues. Germline CDR1 SGHTS, CDR2 YDEGEE. Trimming left V 2 bases short and J 2 bases short, with 9 bases between. CDR3 loop: CASSFPPYTDTQYF. CDR3 DNA: TGTGCCAGCAGCTTTCCTCCCTACACAGATACGCAGTATTTT.

On this clonotype itself: Sequence at one end of the junction differs from germline and may be a read error. The V and J genes are TRBV12-5 and TRBJ2-3; D remains unclear. This CDR3 is built from 16 residues. The germline CDR1 and CDR2 sequences are LGHNT and FRNRAP. The DNA for the CDR3 is TGTGCTAGTGGTTTGGCACAAGGAAAGTCCACACATACGCAGTATTTT. Translated: CASGLAQGKSTHTQYF.

This clonotype showed up many times. V and J are TRBV3-1 and TRBJ1-2; tentative D call: TRBD1 (5 bases). V lost 2 bases, J lost 0 bases, and 7 bases lay in between. Germline-derived CDR1 and CDR2 are LGHDT and YNNKEL (reference sequence). The CDR3 totals 14 residues. The CDR3 loop is CASSQQGANYGYTF. CDR3 nucleotides: TGTGCCAGCAGCCAACAGGGAGCTAACTATGGCTACACCTTC.

This clonotype was recorded once. In this CDR3 the conserved last residue, phenylalanine or tryptophan, is missing, so a read error is likely. The J gene is TRBJ2-3, the V gene TRBV24-1; D gene uncertain. The V gene lost 3 bases and the J gene lost 2 bases, with 8 bases spanning the gap. Germline CDR1 reads KGHDR; CDR2 reads SFDVKD. The CDR3 extends over 14 amino acids. The CDR3 sequence: CATSDPLYTDTQYS. As DNA, the CDR3 is TGTGCCACCAGTGATCCGCTTTACACAGATACGCAGTATTCT.

This clonotype occurred a few times. CDR3 sequence (DNA): TGCAGCGCACGAAGGTCTAACTATGGCTACACCTTC. This encodes CSARRSNYGYTF. The chain couples TRBV29-1 to TRBJ1-2; D is uncertain. This CDR3 is built from 12 residues. Germline CDR1 reads SQVTM; CDR2 reads ANQGSEA. Trimming stripped 7 bases from V and 0 bases from J, with 9 bases between.

This clonotype showed up just a few times. The V call is TRBV11-2, the J call TRBJ2-2; 10 positions match TRBD2. This CDR3 region has 16 residues. The V and J ends lost 5 bases and 5 bases, in that order; junction bases with no gene match: 8. Germline loops: CDR1 SGHAT, CDR2 FQNNGV. CDR3 sequence: CASSKAGGKGTGELFF. DNA of the CDR3: TGTGCCAGCAGCAAAGCGGGGGGGAAGGGGACCGGGGAGCTGTTTTTT.

This chain joins TRBV9 and TRBJ1-6; D call uncertain. Germline V gene lookup returns CDR1 SGDLS and CDR2 YYNGEE. The CDR3 has 18 amino acids. The V end lost 0 bases, the J end lost 2 bases, and 15 bases lay between the germline ends. CDR3 sequence reads: CASSVVIGYWAYNSPLHF. CDR3 in DNA: TGTGCCAGCAGCGTAGTTATCGGTTATTGGGCCTATAATTCACCCCTCCACTTT.

This chain connects TRBV4-2 to TRBJ1-5, with TRBD1 matching 8 bases. CDR1 is LGHNA, CDR2 YNFKEQ, per germline. V dropped 4 bases and J dropped 7; count of bases not matched to a gene: 12. The CDR3 is 16 residues long. CDR3 in amino acids: CASSPEEDRTGQPQHF. For the CDR3, the DNA is TGTGCCAGCAGCCCCGAAGAGGACAGGACAGGGCAGCCCCAGCATTTT.

The rearrangement joins TRBV5-1 to TRBJ1-4, with TRBD1 matching over 7 bases. The V and J ends lost 4 bases and 7 bases, in that order; junction bases with no gene match: 10. This CDR3 has 15 residues. Germline CDR1 reads SGHRS; CDR2 reads YFSETQ. The CDR3 coding sequence is TGCGCCAGCAGCACGGGGGACAGAGATAGTGAAAAACTGTTTTTT. It codes for CASSTGDRDSEKLFF.

This clonotype was seen a few times. V usage is TRBV7-9 and J usage is TRBJ2-7; 8 positions match TRBD1. The germline CDR1 and CDR2 sequences are SEHNR and FQNEAQ (reference sequence). J lost 5 bases, V lost 5 bases, and 8 bases had no gene match. The CDR3 extends over 14 amino acids. CDR3 nucleotides: TGTGCCAGCAGCCTCAGACAGGGGTCCCACGAGCAGTACTTC. It is translated as CASSLRQGSHEQYF.

This clonotype showed up many times. The chain links TRBV9 to TRBJ2-7, with D possibly being TRBD1 (6 bases). The V gene lost 4 bases and the J gene lost 0 bases, with 11 bases spanning the gap. The germline CDR1 and CDR2 sequences are SGDLS and YYNGEE. This CDR3 has 14 amino acids. This CDR3 reads CASSPRTVSYEQYF. CDR3 nucleotide sequence: TGTGCCAGCAGCCCTCGGACAGTCTCCTACGAGCAGTACTTC. The variable domain in full, completed from reference TRBV9 and TRBJ2-7, reads DSGVTQTPKHLITATGQRVTLRCSPRSGDLSVYWYQQSLDQGLQFLIQYYNGEERAKGNILERFSAQQFPDLHSELNLSSLELGDSALYFCASSPRTVSYEQYFGPGTRLTVT.

This clonotype was counted ten times or more. The chain carries TRBV6-2 or TRBV6-3 and TRBJ2-7; TRBD2 agrees at 13 bases. Germline-derived CDR1 and CDR2 are MNHEY and SVGEGT. The CDR3 runs 15 residues. The V and J ends lost 10 bases and 3 bases, in that order; junction bases with no gene match: 9. The CDR3 loop reads CATGGTSGARYEQYF. The CDR3 DNA is TGTGCCACCGGCGGGACTAGCGGGGCCCGCTACGAGCAGTACTTC.

This clonotype came up many times. The chain combines TRBV20-1 with TRBJ2-1; TRBD2 aligns across 9 bases. This CDR3 contains 17 residues. The V segment lost 4 bases and the J segment 7 bases; nucleotides outside the gene matches: 17. Germline V lookup: CDR1 DFQATT, CDR2 SNEGSKA (reference sequence). CDR3 coding DNA: TGCAGTGCTAAGATTCCTGATAGCGGGGGAATTGAGAATGAGCAGTTCTTC. This codes for CSAKIPDSGGIENEQFF.

This clonotype was recorded at least ten times. J is TRBJ2-5 and V is TRBV6-5; no firm D call. Trimming shortened V by 0 bases and J by 3 bases, and 8 bases separated the two germline ends. This CDR3 contains 14 residues. CDR1 and CDR2 (germline): MNHEY, SVGAGI. The CDR3 region is CASSYSYGKETQYF. The CDR3 nucleotides are TGTGCCAGCAGTTACTCGTACGGAAAAGAGACCCAGTACTTC.